This TCR beta chain stems from a study of T-cell memory formation after mild COVID-19. Notes on this clonotype: Its antigen is still unknown.

Whole-study findings and limits: Some clones that responded were present in memory (sampled pre-infection), which suggests cross-reactive memory joined.

Constant-segment primers served in 5'RACE that generated TCR alpha and TCR beta cDNA libraries bearing sample barcodes and UMIs. One entry per CDR3 protein results from TCRdb running MiXCR on the 5' RACE reads. The sample gives roughly 610,000 distinct CDR3 sequences, approximately 15% of which show up once; about 8.1% is in the top ten. CDR3 length: 13 amino acids. V lost 7 bases, J lost 1 base, and 10 bases lay in between. Material for sequencing was PBMCs or a T cell subset sorted from them (not recorded which). The sequence came from an adult woman who had mild COVID-19 (a few samples of this study predate the infection). Cell type and time point are not known. The chain uses TRBV12-3 or TRBV12-4 and TRBJ1-1, with a tentative D call TRBD1 (6 bases). The CDR3 reads CASKYRANTEAFF. For the CDR3, the DNA is TGTGCCAGCAAATACAGGGCGAACACTGAAGCTTTCTTT.